One and the same sample provided the 15 T cell receptor beta chains below, sequenced in a study of T cell clonality in common variable immunodeficiency (dated by TCRdb to the mid-2010s). The protocol used for the library was the immunoSEQ multiplex PCR assay. TCRdb carries this immuneACCESS record with in-frame sequences only. Its versions omit some clonotypes, under half of them owing to an unresolved V gene in the studies checked, with the rest unexplained. The sample comprises about 31,000 clones, and every one was counted more than once. Jointly, the top ten make up approximately 3.9% of the sample. Input material: peripheral blood mononuclear cells. The source of these receptors is a person aged 18 to 70 in good health.

This clone was counted many times. The read terminates 3 residues before the CDR3 end, so the remaining end is supplied by the germline J gene. The chain couples TRBV4-1 to TRBJ1-3; 8 nucleotides match TRBD1. V was clipped by 6 bases and J by 2 bases; unmatched bases: 9. The CDR3 contains 16 residues. Per germline, CDR1 MGHRA and CDR2 YSYEKL. This CDR3 reads CASRNPGQGTGNTIYF. The covered CDR3 bases are TGCGCCAGCAGGAACCCCGGACAGGGAACTGGAAACACC.

This clone was picked up many times. Sequencing ends 3 residues short of the CDR3 end; the germline J gene provides the rest. The chain joins TRBV9 to TRBJ2-5; TRBD2 aligns across 7 bases. The germline V gene has CDR1 SGDLS and CDR2 YYNGEE. V shed 2 bases and J 1 base; nucleotides not matched to a gene: 5. This CDR3 is built from 15 residues. CDR3 DNA, as far as it was read: TGTGCCAGCAGCGTCGGCCTAGCGGTCCAAGAGACC. Protein sequence: CASSVGLAVQET. In full, the CDR3 reads CASSVGLAVQETQYF.

The sample holds a few counts of this clone. A read error may explain this, as a much larger clone is one base away. With the read ending 3 residues before the CDR3 end, the germline J gene is used to fill in that end. V gene TRBV2 combines with J gene TRBJ2-3; weak D call: TRBD1 (6 bases). The CDR3 totals 14 residues. Germline V gene sequence: CDR1 SNHLY, CDR2 FYNNEI. The CDR3 bases that were read are TGTGCCAGCAGCGAGTCAGGGGCTGGTCAGCCG. It codes for CASSESGAGQP. The whole CDR3 reads CASSESGAGQPQYF.

This clone was picked up many times. The sequence runs out 3 residues before the end of the CDR3; the remainder is reconstructed from the germline J gene. The J gene is TRBJ1-1, the V gene TRBV20-1; 7 bases fit TRBD1. The germline CDR1 and CDR2 sequences are DFQATT and SNEGSKA (reference sequence). The V segment lost 7 bases and the J segment 4 bases; nucleotides outside the gene matches: 12. This CDR3 has 14 residues. The part of the CDR3 DNA that was read is TGCAGTGGCCACAAGGGGGCGCGGAGCACTGAA. It yields the protein CSGHKGARSTE. The full CDR3 sequence reads CSGHKGARSTEAFF.

This clone showed up many times. The DNA read from the CDR3 is TGCAGCGTGTCAACAGGGGTCAACACTGAA. As protein: CSVSTGVNTE. The entire CDR3 protein reads CSVSTGVNTEAFF. This chain links TRBV29-1 with TRBJ1-1; 7 bases fit TRBD1. The DNA ends 3 residues before the CDR3 does, and the rest of the CDR3 is filled in from the germline J gene. Germline CDR1 and CDR2: SQVTM and ANQGSEA. This CDR3 region has 13 residues. V trimming: 6 bases; J trimming: 2 bases; junction bases outside the gene matches: 6.

At least ten counts were recorded for this clone. Read data end 3 residues before the CDR3 end; the end is taken from the germline J gene. This chain joins TRBV5-5 and TRBJ2-3; no firm D call. The CDR3 runs 11 residues. The V and J ends lost 4 bases and 8 bases respectively, with 8 bases between them. Germline V CDR1 and CDR2: SGHKS, YYEKEE (reference sequence). The CDR3 spells CASSRAATQYF. CDR3 DNA, as far as it was read: TGTGCCAGCAGCCGCGCGGCTACG.

This clone was seen many times. The CDR3 goes on 3 residues after the read ends, and that part is filled in from the germline J gene. The rearrangement joins TRBV5-1 to TRBJ2-2; possible D gene TRBD2, 6 bases. The CDR3 has 14 residues. Trimming left V 5 bases short and J 4 bases short, with 12 bases between. Germline V gene data show CDR1 as SGHRS and CDR2 as YFSETQ. The chain's CDR3 is CASRTLAVTGELFF. CDR3 bases read: TGCGCCAGCAGGACACTAGCCGTCACCGGGGAG.

There are many counts of this clone. Read data end 3 residues before the CDR3 end; the end is taken from the germline J gene. The V gene is TRBV2, the J gene TRBJ2-3, with 14 positions matching TRBD2. Germline CDR1 is SNHLY and CDR2 is FYNNEI. The CDR3 is made up of 15 amino acids. With 9 bases clipped from V and 1 base from J, the junction kept 3 bases outside the gene matches. CDR3 DNA (partial): TGTGCCAGTGGACTAGCGGGAGGTGGCACAGATACG. Residues: CASGLAGGGTDT. The full-length CDR3 reads as CASGLAGGGTDTQYF. The full variable domain, in which reference TRBV2 and TRBJ2-3 provide the parts outside the CDR3, is EPEVTQTPSHQVTQMGQEVILRCVPISNHLYFYWYRQILGQKVEFLVSFYNNEISEKSEIFDDQFSVERPDGSNFTLKIRSTKLEDSAMYFCASGLAGGGTDTQYFGPGTRLTVL.

Many counts were recorded for this clone. The CDR3 is cut off 3 residues early in the read; its end comes from the germline J gene. The chain links TRBV29-1 to TRBJ1-2; 9 nucleotides match TRBD1. The CDR3 sequence is 14 residues long. Germline CDR1 SQVTM, CDR2 ANQGSEA. CDR3 sequence: CSVPSGTGFSDYTF. The part of the CDR3 DNA that was read is TGCAGCGTCCCTTCCGGGACAGGGTTTTCCGAC.

This clone was counted ten times or more. The read ends 3 residues shy of where the CDR3 ends; the end is completed using the germline J gene. This chain uses TRBV10-3 with TRBJ2-1; 7 bases are a match to TRBD1. V shed 4 bases, J shed 9 bases, and the junction held 6 bases outside the gene matches. This CDR3 has 13 amino acids. The germline V gene encodes CDR1 ENHRY and CDR2 SYGVKD. The CDR3 loop reads CAISGQGSSEQFF. Incomplete CDR3 DNA: TGTGCCATCAGTGGACAGGGATCCAGTGAG.

This clone has ten or more counts. The missing CDR3 end, 3 residues past where the read stops, is filled in from the germline J gene. The gene calls are TRBV11-3 and TRBJ2-7; weak D call: TRBD1 (6 bases). This CDR3 comprises 14 residues. Trimming shortened V by 1 base and J by 3 bases, and 10 bases separated the two germline ends. Per germline, CDR1 SGHNT and CDR2 YENEEA. The chain's CDR3 is CASSLVQGNYEQYF. CDR3 DNA, as far as it was read: TGTGCCAGCAGCTTAGTACAGGGAAACTACGAG.

This clone was recorded a few times. The read stops 3 residues short of the end of the CDR3; the missing end is completed from the germline J gene. The chain joins TRBV11-2 to TRBJ2-2; D remains ambiguous. The CDR3 covers 11 residues. Germline V lookup: CDR1 SGHAT, CDR2 FQNNGV. The CDR3 loop reads CASSLGEKLFF. Incomplete CDR3 DNA: TGTGCCAGCAGCTTAGGCGAAAAG.

This clone came up many times. Sequencing ends 3 residues short of the CDR3 end; the germline J gene provides the rest. The chain employs TRBV5-1 and TRBJ2-1; possibly TRBD2 for D (6 bases). Per the germline V gene, CDR1 is SGHRS and CDR2 is YFSETQ. CDR3 length: 13 residues. Trimming left V 4 bases short and J 9 bases short, with 14 bases between. The sequenced CDR3 bases are TGCGCCAGCAGCCCGGGACCCGGGGGTGAG. Encoded protein: CASSPGPGGE. The full CDR3 is CASSPGPGGEQFF.

A word on this clone: The missing CDR3 end, 3 residues past where the read stops, is filled in from the germline J gene. This sequence joins TRBV7-6 and TRBJ1-2, with D tentatively TRBD1 (6 bases). The germline CDR1 and CDR2 sequences are SGHVS and FNYEAQ. The CDR3 is made up of 14 amino acids. The CDR3 sequence: CASSSQGFSYDYTF. The sequenced CDR3 bases are TGTGCCAGCAGCTCTCAGGGGTTCTCCTACGAC.

Turning to this clone: Read coverage stops 3 residues before the CDR3 terminus; the germline J gene supplies the remainder. The chain couples TRBV2 to TRBJ2-2, with 9 positions matching TRBD1. Trimming took 6 bases from V and 7 from J; bases not matched to a gene: 6. CDR3 length: 14 amino acids. Per the germline V gene, CDR1 is SNHLY and CDR2 is FYNNEI. The CDR3 here is CASSPDRGVGELFF. The sequenced part of the CDR3 DNA is TGTGCCAGCAGCCCGGACAGGGGCGTCGGGGAG. The full variable domain, its missing parts supplied by reference TRBV2 and TRBJ2-2, is EPEVTQTPSHQVTQMGQEVILRCVPISNHLYFYWYRQILGQKVEFLVSFYNNEISEKSEIFDDQFSVERPDGSNFTLKIRSTKLEDSAMYFCASSPDRGVGELFFGEGSRLTVL.